The present TCR beta chain was sequenced within a study of T cell repertoires in cytomegalovirus infection (dated 2019 in TCRdb). Regarding the complete study: Alongside well-studied HLA-B-restricted epitopes, the peptide stimulations were aimed at recently identified HLA-C-restricted CMV epitopes, whose presentation resists viral immunomodulation. Donor HLA type was relevant to the analysis, as public TCR beta signatures indicated carriage of CMV infection together with the matching HLA type.

Instrument used: Illumina HiSeq 1500. TCRdb reanalyzed the raw reads on its own, using fastp at Q25 for trimming and MiXCR for clone calling, and kept in-frame beta chains. Merged by CDR3 protein, the rows form single entries marked with the most common genes and DNA. The sample includes about 770,000 distinct CDR3 sequences, with 25% to 35% observed a single time. Together, the top ten hold around 12% of the sample. The germline V gene gives CDR1 as MNHNS and CDR2 as SASEGT. Cut back by 6 bases and 3 bases, the V and J ends lie 15 bases apart. Its CDR3 holds 15 amino acids, cysteine through phenylalanine. Kept here is only the CDR3 DNA, which spans 45 bases and is read in frame from base 1. The treatment or condition label for this specimen denotes: in vitro stimulation with specific CMV peptide epitopes to enrich CMV-specific T cells. Notes on this clonotype: Its antigen target is currently unknown. No quality values exist for individual bases; no much larger clone is one base distant.

The study at large found these results: The ex vivo response was dominated by HLA-C-restricted CMV-specific TCR beta clonotypes, which also provided the single most frequent clonotype in two of eight donors. Cumulative frequency of public TCR beta family members discriminated carriers of CMV infection plus the relevant HLA type in this cohort and an independent approximately 340-donor cohort.

The sequence joins TRBV6-1 to TRBJ2-1; tentative D gene TRBD2, with 6 bases matching. The TCR was taken from a human donor in good health (CMV status not recorded). Some clones in this sample may be carry-over from other donors' samples. The sequences come from cultured CD8+ T cells from PBMCs, collected from culture after CMV antigen stimulation. The DNA sequence reads TGTGCCAGCAGCCCAGAGGACGGGGGCTACAATGAGCAGTTCTTC. The resulting protein is CASSPEDGGYNEQFF.